One sample yielded the 26 T cell receptor beta chains listed below, sequenced in a study of response to subunit inactivated influenza vaccine. TCRdb itself ran the RT-PCR reads through MiXCR, one entry per CDR3 protein. The profile shows about 650,000 distinct CDR3 sequences, 13% to 15% of them singletons. The sample was PBMCs from blood, taken about 14 days before vaccination. The source of these receptors is a man aged 50 to 60 who received an inactivated influenza vaccine.

This clonotype was counted ten times or more. The chain links TRBV12-3 or TRBV12-4 to TRBJ2-7; tentative D call: TRBD1 (6 bases). The V gene lost 3 bases and the J gene lost 5 bases, with 8 bases spanning the gap. CDR3 size: 12 residues. CDR3 DNA sequence: TGTGCCAGCAGTTTCCACAGGGACGAGCAGTACTTC. Residues: CASSFHRDEQYF.

The chain combines TRBV9 with TRBJ2-1; TRBD2 agrees at 7 bases. Germline trimming cut 5 bases from V and 5 bases from J; bases unmatched to any gene: 4. CDR1 and CDR2 (germline): SGDLS, YYNGEE. The CDR3 extends over 13 amino acids. The CDR3 DNA is TGTGCCAGCAGTGCCGGGACTAACAATGAGCAGTTCTTC. Translating gives CASSAGTNNEQFF.

This clonotype was picked up a small number of times. V is TRBV5-1 and J is TRBJ2-2, with a weak D call TRBD2 (5 bases). CDR3 size: 15 residues. Trimming cost V 0 bases and J 1 base, with 7 bases left between them. Germline V gene sequence: CDR1 SGHRS, CDR2 YFSETQ. CDR3 in DNA: TGCGCCAGCAGCTTGGACGCGGGGAACACCGGGGAGCTGTTTTTT. Translated, it gives CASSLDAGNTGELFF.

The table lists this clonotype with a few counts. The chain recombines TRBV19 with TRBJ1-1; possibly TRBD1 for D (6 bases). CDR3 size: 13 residues. V lost 3 bases to trimming and J lost 4 bases, with 9 bases between them. CDR1 and CDR2 (germline): LNHDA, SQIVND (reference sequence). The DNA of the CDR3 is TGTGCCAGTAGTATCCAGGGGTTCACTGAAGCTTTCTTT. Residues: CASSIQGFTEAFF.

V is TRBV10-3 and J is TRBJ2-1; 15 bases are a match to TRBD2. Trimming at V came to 4 bases and at J to 7 bases, leaving 11 bases not matched to a gene. Germline lookup yields CDR1 ENHRY and CDR2 SYGVKD. This CDR3 has 18 residues. The CDR3 here is CAISGGLAGGGGGNEQFF. In DNA form, the CDR3 reads TGTGCCATCAGTGGAGGACTAGCGGGAGGGGGAGGAGGAAATGAGCAGTTCTTC.

The gene calls are TRBV30 and TRBJ2-3; 8 bases are shared with TRBD2. This CDR3 has 16 amino acids. The germline V gene encodes CDR1 GTSNPN and CDR2 SVGIG (reference sequence). With 1 base clipped from V and 2 bases from J, the junction kept 8 bases outside the gene matches. The CDR3 DNA follows: TGTGCCTGGAGTGCTGATAGCGGGGTGAACACAGATACGCAGTATTTT. Translating it yields CAWSADSGVNTDTQYF.

This clonotype appeared many times. The rearrangement uses TRBV4-2 and TRBJ2-5, with TRBD1 identical over 8 bases. Germline CDR1 and CDR2: LGHNA and YNFKEQ. The CDR3 totals 13 residues. The junction had 2 bases not matched to a gene; V was cut back by 4 bases and J by 4 bases. The CDR3 bases are TGTGCCAGCAGCCCTGACAGGGGAGAGACCCAGTACTTC. Translating it yields CASSPDRGETQYF.

There are many counts of this clonotype. The chain combines TRBV5-1 with TRBJ1-5, with 8 bases matching TRBD1. The CDR3 runs 17 residues. Trimming took 4 bases from V and 4 from J; bases not matched to a gene: 13. Germline V lookup: CDR1 SGHRS, CDR2 YFSETQ. Written as DNA, the CDR3 is TGCGCCAGCAGCCCTGGCCTTGGGACAGGCACTAATCAGCCCCAGCATTTT. Translating it yields CASSPGLGTGTNQPQHF.

This sequence joins TRBV6-2 or TRBV6-3 and TRBJ1-1, with D tentatively TRBD1 (6 bases). The V gene lost 3 bases and the J gene lost 3 bases, with 8 bases spanning the gap. Germline lookup yields CDR1 MNHEY and CDR2 SVGEGT. This CDR3 contains 13 residues. CDR3 sequence reads: CASSYRGDTEAFF. The CDR3, as DNA: TGTGCCAGCAGTTATAGGGGGGACACTGAAGCTTTCTTT.

Note on this clonotype: The CDR3 end shows no conserved phenylalanine or tryptophan, and so a read error is likely. The V and J genes are TRBV28 and TRBJ2-3, with D perhaps TRBD2 (5 bases). With 1 base removed from V and 4 bases from J, the gap between germline ends came to 9 bases. This CDR3 spans 14 amino acids. The germline CDR1 and CDR2 sequences are MDHEN and SYDVKM. CDR3 bases: TGTGCCAGCAGTTTATCGGCGGGCTCAGATACGCAGTATTTG. Encoded protein: CASSLSAGSDTQYL.

This clonotype was recorded many times. The V call is TRBV6-1, the J call TRBJ2-5; 9 nucleotides align to TRBD2. The CDR3 covers 14 residues. The V gene's germline CDR1 is MNHNS and CDR2 SASEGT. V trimming: 6 bases; J trimming: 2 bases; junction bases outside the gene matches: 4. The CDR3 sequence is CASRTSGAQETQYF. In nucleotides, the CDR3 is TGTGCCAGCAGGACTAGCGGAGCTCAAGAGACCCAGTACTTC.

The J gene is TRBJ2-1, the V gene TRBV5-5, with D maybe TRBD2 (6 bases). The CDR3 runs to 16 residues. V shed 0 bases and J shed 0 bases, with 10 bases lying between them. Germline assignment: CDR1 SGHKS and CDR2 YYEKEE (reference sequence). The CDR3 protein is CASSLGGESSYNEQFF. The CDR3 nucleotides read TGTGCCAGCAGCTTGGGCGGGGAAAGCTCCTACAATGAGCAGTTCTTC. The whole variable domain, filled in from reference TRBV5-5 and TRBJ2-1, reads DAGVTQSPTHLIKTRGQQVTLRCSPISGHKSVSWYQQVLGQGPQFIFQYYEKEERGRGNFPDRFSARQFPNYSSELNVNALLLGDSALYLCASSLGGESSYNEQFFGPGTRLTVL.

This clonotype turned up a few times. The genes are TRBV5-4 and TRBJ1-1; tentative D call: TRBD1 (6 bases). Trimming removed 1 base from V and 1 base from J, with 11 bases in between. Germline-derived CDR1 and CDR2 are SGHNT and YYREEE (reference sequence). This CDR3 contains 15 residues. The CDR3 DNA is TGTGCCAGCAGCTTGCCACAGGGACAGAACACTGAAGCTTTCTTT. This encodes CASSLPQGQNTEAFF.

This clonotype was seen at least ten times. V gene TRBV4-1 combines with J gene TRBJ2-1; the match to TRBD2 covers 7 bases. CDR3 size: 14 residues. The trim removed 2 bases at V and 5 bases at J, leaving 3 bases unmatched. Germline V CDR1 and CDR2: MGHRA, YSYEKL. The CDR3 sequence is CASSQQRGDNEQFF. For the CDR3, the DNA is TGCGCCAGCAGCCAACAGCGGGGAGACAATGAGCAGTTCTTC.

The V and J genes are TRBV4-1 and TRBJ2-7, with 8 nucleotides matching TRBD1. In germline, CDR1 is MGHRA, CDR2 YSYEKL. V lost 0 bases, J lost 6 bases, and 13 bases stayed unmatched. The CDR3 covers 17 residues. The CDR3: CASSQESFGRGQGEQYF. The CDR3 coding sequence is TGCGCCAGCAGCCAAGAAAGCTTTGGCAGGGGGCAGGGCGAGCAGTACTTC.

The CDR3 sequence is CASLAGETQYF. In DNA, the CDR3 is TGTGCCAGCCTGGCCGGAGAGACCCAGTACTTC. This rearrangement joins TRBV7-9 to TRBJ2-5; no clear D gene. V lost 8 bases and J 4 bases, leaving 8 bases between the germline ends. This CDR3 spans 11 amino acids. Germline V lookup: CDR1 SEHNR, CDR2 FQNEAQ (reference sequence).

This clonotype came up a few times. This chain joins TRBV7-2 and TRBJ2-4; D gene ambiguous. Trimming left V 0 bases short and J 0 bases short, with 9 bases between. Germline CDR1 SGHTA, CDR2 FQGNSA. There are 16 residues in the CDR3. The CDR3 region has the DNA TGTGCCAGCAGCTTAGCGCTCCAACTAGCCAAAAACATTCAGTACTTC. Amino acids: CASSLALQLAKNIQYF.

The chain carries TRBV19 and TRBJ2-3; 9 bases agree with TRBD1. V was pared by 4 bases and J by 5 bases, with 4 bases of the junction left unmatched. Germline CDR1 reads LNHDA; CDR2 reads SQIVND (reference sequence). The CDR3 spans 14 residues. The CDR3 sequence: CASSNGQGLDTQYF. The CDR3 nucleotides read TGTGCCAGTAGTAACGGACAGGGGCTAGATACGCAGTATTTT. The full variable domain, rest sourced from reference TRBV19 and TRBJ2-3, is DGGITQSPKYLFRKEGQNVTLSCEQNLNHDAMYWYRQDPGQGLRLIYYSQIVNDFQKGDIAEGYSVSREKKESFPLTVTSAQKNPTAFYLCASSNGQGLDTQYFGPGTRLTVL.

The rearrangement joins TRBV6-2 or TRBV6-3 to TRBJ2-1, with 8 bases that match TRBD2. V trimming: 6 bases; J trimming: 7 bases; junction bases outside the gene matches: 11. From germline, CDR1 is MNHEY and CDR2 SVGEGT. CDR3 size: 15 residues. CDR3 loop: CASSHLSGSVNEQFF. The DNA of the CDR3 is TGTGCCAGCAGCCACCTAAGCGGGAGTGTTAATGAGCAGTTCTTC.

The chain joins TRBV15 to TRBJ2-1; TRBD2 matches at 14 bases. The junction had 2 bases not matched to a gene; V was cut back by 3 bases and J by 4 bases. The germline gives CDR1 LNHNV, CDR2 YYDKDF (reference sequence). This CDR3 has 16 residues. CDR3: CATSSGLAGGYNEQFF. For the CDR3, the DNA is TGTGCCACCAGCAGTGGACTAGCGGGGGGATACAATGAGCAGTTCTTC.

The CDR3 sequence: CASSLESDTNSPLHF. DNA for the CDR3: TGTGCCAGCAGCTTAGAATCGGACACCAATTCACCCCTCCACTTT. The rearrangement joins TRBV7-9 to TRBJ1-6, with a possible D match to TRBD1 (5 bases). Between the trimmed V and J ends, which lost 1 base and 7 bases, there was a span of 11 bases. The length of the CDR3 is 15 residues. Germline V gene data show CDR1 as SEHNR and CDR2 as FQNEAQ (reference sequence).

This clonotype appeared a few times. The chain recombines TRBV6-2 or TRBV6-3 with TRBJ2-7, with D perhaps TRBD2 (5 bases). V was trimmed by 6 bases and J by 6 bases, leaving 12 bases between them. The CDR3 runs 12 residues. Germline lookup yields CDR1 MNHEY and CDR2 SVGEGT. CDR3 region: CASSPGLSEQYF. The CDR3, as DNA: TGTGCCAGCAGCCCAGGACTTTCCGAGCAGTACTTC.

This CDR3 reads CASSTGYNSPLHF. The CDR3 DNA reads as TGTGCCAGCAGCACAGGGTATAATTCACCCCTCCACTTT. The rearrangement uses TRBV7-9 and TRBJ1-6; possibly TRBD1 for D (6 bases). V lost 5 bases and J 4 bases, leaving 6 bases between the germline ends. The CDR3 length is 13 residues. Germline V gene data show CDR1 as SEHNR and CDR2 as FQNEAQ (reference sequence). The whole variable domain, remainder taken from reference TRBV7-9 and TRBJ1-6, is DTGVSQNPRHKITKRGQNVTFRCDPISEHNRLYWYRQTLGQGPEFLTYFQNEAQLEKSRLLSDRFSAERPKGSFSTLEIQRTEQGDSAMYLCASSTGYNSPLHFGNGTRLTVT.

This chain joins TRBV4-3 and TRBJ2-3; TRBD2 might be the D (5 bases). V was trimmed by 0 bases and J by 3 bases, leaving 13 bases between them. The CDR3 has 16 residues. The germline CDR1 and CDR2 sequences are LGHNA and YSLEER. The DNA of the CDR3 is TGCGCCAGCAGCCAAGATGCACTAGGAGGTACAGATACGCAGTATTTT. This translates into CASSQDALGGTDTQYF.

V is TRBV30 and J is TRBJ1-2; D is undetermined. This CDR3 spans 12 amino acids. V gave up 3 bases and J gave up 4 bases, with 9 bases separating them. Germline V gene sequence: CDR1 GTSNPN, CDR2 SVGIG (reference sequence). CDR3 amino acids: CAWSIQSYGYTF. In DNA, the CDR3 is TGTGCCTGGAGCATCCAGAGCTATGGCTACACCTTC.

This clonotype showed up many times. The rearrangement joins TRBV20-1 to TRBJ2-5, with 9 bases that match TRBD1. The CDR3 loop spans 16 amino acids. Germline assignment: CDR1 DFQATT and CDR2 SNEGSKA (reference sequence). J gave up 4 bases and V 4 bases, and 13 bases lay outside the gene matches. CDR3 residues: CSANQGQGIDLETQYF. In DNA form, the CDR3 reads TGCAGTGCTAATCAAGGACAGGGGATTGATTTAGAGACCCAGTACTTC.